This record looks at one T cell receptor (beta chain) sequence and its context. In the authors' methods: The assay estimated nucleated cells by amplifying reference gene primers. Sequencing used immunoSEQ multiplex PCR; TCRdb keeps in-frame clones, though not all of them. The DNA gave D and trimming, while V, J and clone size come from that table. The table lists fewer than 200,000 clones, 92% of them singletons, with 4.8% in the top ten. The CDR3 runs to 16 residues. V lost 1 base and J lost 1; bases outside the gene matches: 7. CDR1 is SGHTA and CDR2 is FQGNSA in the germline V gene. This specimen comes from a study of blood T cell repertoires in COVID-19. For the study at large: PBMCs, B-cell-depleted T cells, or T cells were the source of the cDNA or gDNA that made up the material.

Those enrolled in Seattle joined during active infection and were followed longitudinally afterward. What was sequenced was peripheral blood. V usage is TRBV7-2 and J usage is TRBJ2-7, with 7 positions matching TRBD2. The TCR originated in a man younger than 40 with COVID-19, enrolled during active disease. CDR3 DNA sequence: TGTGCCAGCAGCTTAGTGGGGGGGATGGTTTCCTACGAGCAGTACTTC. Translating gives CASSLVGGMVSYEQYF. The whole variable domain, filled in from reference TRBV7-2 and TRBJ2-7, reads GAGVSQSPSNKVTEKGKDVELRCDPISGHTALYWYRQSLGQGLEFLIYFQGNSAPDKSGLPSDRFSAERTGGSVSTLTIQRTQQEDSAVYLCASSLVGGMVSYEQYFGPGTRLTVT.